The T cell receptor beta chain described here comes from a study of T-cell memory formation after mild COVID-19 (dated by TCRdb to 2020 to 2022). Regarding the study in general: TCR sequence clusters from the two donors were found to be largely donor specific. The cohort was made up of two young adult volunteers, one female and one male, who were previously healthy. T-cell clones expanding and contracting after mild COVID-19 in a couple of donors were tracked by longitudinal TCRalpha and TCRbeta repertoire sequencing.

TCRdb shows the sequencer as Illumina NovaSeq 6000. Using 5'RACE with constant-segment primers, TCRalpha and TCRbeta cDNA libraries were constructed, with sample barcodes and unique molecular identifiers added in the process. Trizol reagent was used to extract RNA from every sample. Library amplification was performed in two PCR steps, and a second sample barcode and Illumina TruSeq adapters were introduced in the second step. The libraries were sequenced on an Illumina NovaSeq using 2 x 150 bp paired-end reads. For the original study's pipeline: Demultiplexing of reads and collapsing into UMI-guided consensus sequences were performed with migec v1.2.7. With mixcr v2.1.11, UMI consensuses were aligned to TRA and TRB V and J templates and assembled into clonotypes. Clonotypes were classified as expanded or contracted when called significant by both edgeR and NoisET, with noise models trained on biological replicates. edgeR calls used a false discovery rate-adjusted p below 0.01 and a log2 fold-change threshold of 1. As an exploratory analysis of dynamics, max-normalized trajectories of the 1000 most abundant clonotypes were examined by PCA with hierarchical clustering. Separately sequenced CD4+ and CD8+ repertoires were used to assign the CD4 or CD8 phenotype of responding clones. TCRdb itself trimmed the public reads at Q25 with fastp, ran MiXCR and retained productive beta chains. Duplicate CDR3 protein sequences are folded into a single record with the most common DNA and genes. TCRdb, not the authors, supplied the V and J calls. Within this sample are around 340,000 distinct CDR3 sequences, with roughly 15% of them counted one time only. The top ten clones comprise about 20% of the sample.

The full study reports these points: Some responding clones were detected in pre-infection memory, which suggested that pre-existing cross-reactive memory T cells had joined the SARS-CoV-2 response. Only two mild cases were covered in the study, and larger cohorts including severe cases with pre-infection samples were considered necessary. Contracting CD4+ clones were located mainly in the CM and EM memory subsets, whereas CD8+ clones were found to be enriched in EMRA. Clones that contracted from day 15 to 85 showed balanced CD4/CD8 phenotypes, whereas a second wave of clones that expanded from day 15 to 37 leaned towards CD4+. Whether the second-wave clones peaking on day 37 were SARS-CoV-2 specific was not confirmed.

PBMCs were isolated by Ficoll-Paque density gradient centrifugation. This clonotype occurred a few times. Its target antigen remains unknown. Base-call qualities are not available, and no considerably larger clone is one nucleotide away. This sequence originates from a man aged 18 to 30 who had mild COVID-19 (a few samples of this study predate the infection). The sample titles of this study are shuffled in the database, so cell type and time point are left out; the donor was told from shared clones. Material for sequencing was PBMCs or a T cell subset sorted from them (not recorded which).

In nucleotide form, the sequence is TGCGCCAGCAGCTTGTCCGGAGCCCCCACTGAAGCTTTCTTT. Translated, it reads CASSLSGAPTEAFF. The chain is made from TRBV5-1 and TRBJ1-1, with the D gene too uncertain to name. Taken from the germline V gene, the CDR1 and CDR2 loops are SGHRS and YFSETQ. The CDR3 runs 14 residues from the cysteine to the phenylalanine. Only the CDR3 part of the read is kept: 42 bases, read in frame from the first base. Trimming costs V 1 base and J 4 bases, and their ends lie 11 bases apart.